What follows describes a single TCR beta chain. These data originate in a study of blood T cell repertoires in COVID-19. Study at large: The samples span acute and convalescent COVID-19 from the United States, Italy and Spain. T cells, B-cell-depleted T cells, or PBMCs supplied cDNA or gDNA.

Authors' methods: Estimated nucleated cell counts came from reference gene primer amplification. Profiling relied on immunoSEQ multiplex PCR, and the TCRdb table lists in-frame clones only, not all of them. V, J and clone size are taken as reported in that table, and D and trimming were inferred from the DNA itself. This table holds roughly 91,000 clones, more than 60% found once. The sequencing sample was made of peripheral blood. The TCR sequence derives from a man between 65 and 80 years old with acute or convalescent COVID-19.

The CDR3 nucleotides are TGTGCCACCAGTGTAGGAGGGGCAGGGGCCAACGTCCTGACTTTC. Its protein product is CATSVGGAGANVLTF. The rearrangement uses TRBV24-1 and TRBJ2-6; the D gene is possibly TRBD2 (6 bases). Between the trimmed V and J ends, which lost 5 bases and 4 bases, there was a span of 11 bases. In germline, CDR1 is KGHDR, CDR2 SFDVKD. The CDR3 consists of 15 residues.